Only a few counts were recorded for the clone carrying this T cell receptor (beta chain). Its antigen remains unknown. Via MiXCR, TCRdb re-called the RT-PCR reads, giving one row per CDR3 protein. This sample has 650,000 to 800,000 distinct CDR3 sequences, with roughly 20% found just once. This CDR3 has 14 residues. Germline values: CDR1 DFQATT, CDR2 SNEGSKA (reference sequence). V shed 4 bases, J shed 8 bases, and the junction held 12 bases outside the gene matches. The data were obtained in a study of response to subunit inactivated influenza vaccine. Findings of the study overall: Few additional T cells are recruited per seasonal influenza vaccination, authors suggested.

The starting material was PBMCs from blood, obtained approximately 5 days after vaccination. The clonotype comes from a man aged 45 to 65 who received an inactivated influenza vaccine. J is TRBJ1-2 and V is TRBV20-1; 8 bases are shared with TRBD1. In nucleotides, the CDR3 is TGCAGTGCTATTACCGCCAGGGGGCGCGGGGGCTACACCTTC. Amino acids: CSAITARGRGGYTF.